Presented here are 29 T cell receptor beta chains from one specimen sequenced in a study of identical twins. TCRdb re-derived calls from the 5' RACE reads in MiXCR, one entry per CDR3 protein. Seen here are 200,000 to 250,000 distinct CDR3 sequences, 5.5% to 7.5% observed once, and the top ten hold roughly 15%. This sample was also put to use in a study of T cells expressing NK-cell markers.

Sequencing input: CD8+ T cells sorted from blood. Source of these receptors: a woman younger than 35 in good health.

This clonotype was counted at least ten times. The CDR3 loop reads CASSSSLGGENEQFF. CDR3 nucleotides: TGTGCCAGCAGCTCTTCCCTGGGGGGAGAAAATGAGCAGTTCTTC. V is TRBV7-6 and J is TRBJ2-1; tentatively, D is TRBD2 (6 bases). The CDR3 extends over 15 amino acids. Trimming left V 4 bases short and J 7 bases short, with 17 bases between. Germline V gene sequence: CDR1 SGHVS, CDR2 FNYEAQ.

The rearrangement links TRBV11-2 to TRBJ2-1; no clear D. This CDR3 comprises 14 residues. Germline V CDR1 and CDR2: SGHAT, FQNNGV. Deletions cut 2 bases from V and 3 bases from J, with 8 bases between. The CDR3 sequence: CASSLPSIYNEQFF. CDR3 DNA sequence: TGTGCCAGCAGCTTACCAAGCATCTACAATGAGCAGTTCTTC.

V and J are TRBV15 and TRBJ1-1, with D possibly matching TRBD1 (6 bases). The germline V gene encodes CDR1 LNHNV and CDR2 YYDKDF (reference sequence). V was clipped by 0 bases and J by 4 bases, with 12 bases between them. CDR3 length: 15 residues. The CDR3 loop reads CATSREAGVGTEAFF. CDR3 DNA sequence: TGTGCCACCAGCAGAGAAGCAGGGGTCGGCACTGAAGCTTTCTTT.

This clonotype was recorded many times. The CDR3 DNA sequence: TGTGCCAGCAGCTCGGGAGTGGAGACCCAGTACTTC. Translation gives CASSSGVETQYF. The rearrangement joins TRBV13 to TRBJ2-5; D is possibly TRBD2 (6 bases). Germline CDR1 is PRHDT and CDR2 is FYEKMQ (reference sequence). Trimming cost V 4 bases and J 5 bases, with 8 bases left between them. The CDR3 runs to 12 residues.

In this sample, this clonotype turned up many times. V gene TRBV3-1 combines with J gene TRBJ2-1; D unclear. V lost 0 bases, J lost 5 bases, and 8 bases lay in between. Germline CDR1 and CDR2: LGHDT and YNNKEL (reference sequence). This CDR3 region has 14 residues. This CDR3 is CASSQDMRDNEQFF. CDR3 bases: TGTGCCAGCAGCCAAGATATGCGAGACAATGAGCAGTTCTTC.

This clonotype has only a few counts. The CDR3 DNA sequence: TGTGCCAGTGAGCAGGGAGAATCCAATGAGCAGTTCTTC. It yields the protein CASEQGESNEQFF. The chain employs TRBV19 and TRBJ2-1; D may be TRBD1 or TRBD2 (5 bases each). CDR1 is LNHDA, CDR2 SQIVND, per germline (reference sequence). V was clipped by 8 bases and J by 6 bases, with 14 bases between them. The CDR3 length is 13 residues.

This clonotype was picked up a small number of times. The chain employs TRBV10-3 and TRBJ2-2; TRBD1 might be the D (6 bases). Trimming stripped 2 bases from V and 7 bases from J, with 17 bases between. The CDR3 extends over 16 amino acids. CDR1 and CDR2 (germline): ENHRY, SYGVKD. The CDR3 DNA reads TGTGCCATCAGTGAGCATTCAGGGGTGCGCGGCGGGGAGCTGTTTTTT. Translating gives CAISEHSGVRGGELFF.

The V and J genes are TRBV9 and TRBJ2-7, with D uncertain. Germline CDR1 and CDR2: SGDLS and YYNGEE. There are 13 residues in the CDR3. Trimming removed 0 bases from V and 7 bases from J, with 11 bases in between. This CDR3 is CASSVGTDDEQYF. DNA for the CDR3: TGTGCCAGCAGCGTAGGGACGGACGATGAGCAGTACTTC.

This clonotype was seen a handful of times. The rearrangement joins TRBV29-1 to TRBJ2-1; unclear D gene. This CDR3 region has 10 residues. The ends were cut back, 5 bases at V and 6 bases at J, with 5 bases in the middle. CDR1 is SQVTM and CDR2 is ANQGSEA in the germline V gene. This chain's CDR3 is CSVSRNEQFF. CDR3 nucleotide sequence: TGCAGCGTTAGCCGCAATGAGCAGTTCTTC.

The CDR3 DNA reads as TGTGCCAGCAGGAGAGGGGACAGGGGGCTTAACACTGAAGCTTTCTTT. Its translation is CASRRGDRGLNTEAFF. The chain uses TRBV7-9 and TRBJ1-1; 12 positions match TRBD1. Germline CDR1 is SEHNR and CDR2 is FQNEAQ (reference sequence). V shed 6 bases and J 2 bases; nucleotides not matched to a gene: 7. CDR3 size: 16 residues.

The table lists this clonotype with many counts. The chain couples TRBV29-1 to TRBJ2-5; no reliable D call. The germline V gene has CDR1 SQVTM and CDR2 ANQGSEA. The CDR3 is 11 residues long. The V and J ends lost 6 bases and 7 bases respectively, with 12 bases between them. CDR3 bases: TGCAGCGTGCCTGACATGGGGACCCAGTACTTC. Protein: CSVPDMGTQYF.

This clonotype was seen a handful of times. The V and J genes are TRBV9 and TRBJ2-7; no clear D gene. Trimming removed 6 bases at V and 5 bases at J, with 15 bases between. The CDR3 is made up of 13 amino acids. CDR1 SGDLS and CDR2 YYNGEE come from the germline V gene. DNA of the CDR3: TGTGCCAGCACCAACGACATGGAGAACGAGCAGTACTTC. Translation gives CASTNDMENEQYF.

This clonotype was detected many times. The CDR3 sequence: CSAETGEDTEAFF. The CDR3 nucleotides are TGCAGTGCTGAGACAGGGGAGGACACTGAAGCTTTCTTT. This chain joins TRBV20-1 and TRBJ1-1; 8 nucleotides align to TRBD1. CDR3 length: 13 amino acids. Looked up from germline, CDR1 is DFQATT and CDR2 is SNEGSKA (reference sequence). The V and J ends lost 5 bases and 3 bases, in that order; junction bases with no gene match: 5.

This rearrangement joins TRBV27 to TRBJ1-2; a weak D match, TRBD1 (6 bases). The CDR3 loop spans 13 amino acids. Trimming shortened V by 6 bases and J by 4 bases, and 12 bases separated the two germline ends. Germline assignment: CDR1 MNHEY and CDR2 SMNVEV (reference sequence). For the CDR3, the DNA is TGTGCCAGCAGCTCAACAGGGTTCTATGGCTACACCTTC. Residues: CASSSTGFYGYTF.

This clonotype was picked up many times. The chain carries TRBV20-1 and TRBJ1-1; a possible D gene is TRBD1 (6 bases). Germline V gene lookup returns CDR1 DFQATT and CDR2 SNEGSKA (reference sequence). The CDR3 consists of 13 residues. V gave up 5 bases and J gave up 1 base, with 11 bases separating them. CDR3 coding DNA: TGCAGTGCTTTTGGGACAAGGAACACTGAAGCTTTCTTT. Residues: CSAFGTRNTEAFF.

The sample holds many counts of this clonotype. The CDR3 region has the DNA TGTGCCAGCAGAAGTATACTAGACTACGAGCAGTACTTC. It codes for CASRSILDYEQYF. The chain has TRBV11-2 and TRBJ2-7; D perhaps matches TRBD2 (5 bases). Germline V gene lookup returns CDR1 SGHAT and CDR2 FQNNGV. The CDR3 sequence is 13 residues long. With 6 bases removed from V and 3 bases from J, the gap between germline ends came to 12 bases.

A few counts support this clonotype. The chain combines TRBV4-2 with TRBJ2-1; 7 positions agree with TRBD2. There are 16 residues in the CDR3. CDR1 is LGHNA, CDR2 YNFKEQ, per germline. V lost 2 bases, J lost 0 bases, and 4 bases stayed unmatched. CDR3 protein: CASSQTWTSSYNEQFF. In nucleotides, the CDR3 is TGTGCCAGCAGCCAAACCTGGACTAGCTCCTACAATGAGCAGTTCTTC.

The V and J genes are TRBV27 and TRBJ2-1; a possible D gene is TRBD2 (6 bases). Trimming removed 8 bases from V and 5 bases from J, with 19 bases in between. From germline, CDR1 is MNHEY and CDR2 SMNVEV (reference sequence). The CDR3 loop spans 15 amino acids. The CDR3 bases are TGTGCCAGCGTGCGGGGTTCGCATGGGGACAATGAGCAGTTCTTC. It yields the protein CASVRGSHGDNEQFF.

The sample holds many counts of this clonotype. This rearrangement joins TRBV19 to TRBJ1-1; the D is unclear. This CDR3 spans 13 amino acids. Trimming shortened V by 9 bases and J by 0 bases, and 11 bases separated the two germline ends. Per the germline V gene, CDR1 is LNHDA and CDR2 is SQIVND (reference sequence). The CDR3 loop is CASRMGMNTEAFF. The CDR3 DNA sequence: TGTGCCAGCCGTATGGGAATGAACACTGAAGCTTTCTTT.

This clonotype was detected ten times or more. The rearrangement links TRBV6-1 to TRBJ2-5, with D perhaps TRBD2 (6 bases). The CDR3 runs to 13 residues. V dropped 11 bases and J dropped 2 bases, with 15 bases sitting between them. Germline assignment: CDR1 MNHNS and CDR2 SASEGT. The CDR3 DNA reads TGTGCCGGCAAGACCGGGACTCAAGAGACCCAGTACTTC. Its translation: CAGKTGTQETQYF.

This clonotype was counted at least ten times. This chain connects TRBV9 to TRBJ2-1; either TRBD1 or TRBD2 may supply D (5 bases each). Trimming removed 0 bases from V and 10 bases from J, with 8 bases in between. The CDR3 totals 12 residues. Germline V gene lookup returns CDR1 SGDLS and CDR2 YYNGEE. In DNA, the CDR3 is TGTGCCAGCAGCGTAGGGGGGTACGAGCAGTTCTTC. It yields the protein CASSVGGYEQFF.

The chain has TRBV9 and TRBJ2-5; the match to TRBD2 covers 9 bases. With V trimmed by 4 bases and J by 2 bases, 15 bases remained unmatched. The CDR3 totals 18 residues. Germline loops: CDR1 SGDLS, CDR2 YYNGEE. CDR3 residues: CASSLRASGTDLQETQYF. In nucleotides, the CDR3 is TGTGCCAGCAGCCTGAGAGCTAGCGGGACCGACCTGCAAGAGACCCAGTACTTC.

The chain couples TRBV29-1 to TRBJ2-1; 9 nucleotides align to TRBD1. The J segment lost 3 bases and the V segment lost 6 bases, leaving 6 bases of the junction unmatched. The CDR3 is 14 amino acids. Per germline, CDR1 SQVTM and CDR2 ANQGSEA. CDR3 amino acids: CSVWTGEVYNEQFF. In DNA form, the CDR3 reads TGCAGCGTGTGGACAGGGGAAGTCTACAATGAGCAGTTCTTC.

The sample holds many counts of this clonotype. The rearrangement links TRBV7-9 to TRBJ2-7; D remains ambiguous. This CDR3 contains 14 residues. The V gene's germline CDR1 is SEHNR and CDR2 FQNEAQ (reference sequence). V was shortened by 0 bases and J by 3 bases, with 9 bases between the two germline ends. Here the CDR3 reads CASSLAVSSYEQYF. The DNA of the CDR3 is TGTGCCAGCAGCTTAGCCGTTAGTAGCTACGAGCAGTACTTC.

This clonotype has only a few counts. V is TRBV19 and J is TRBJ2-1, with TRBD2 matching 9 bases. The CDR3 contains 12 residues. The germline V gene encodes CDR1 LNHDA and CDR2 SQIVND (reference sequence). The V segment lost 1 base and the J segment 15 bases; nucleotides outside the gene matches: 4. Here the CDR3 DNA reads TGTGCCAGTAGTATAGTGAGCGGGAGGATGTTCTTC. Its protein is CASSIVSGRMFF. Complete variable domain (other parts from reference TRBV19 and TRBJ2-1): DGGITQSPKYLFRKEGQNVTLSCEQNLNHDAMYWYRQDPGQGLRLIYYSQIVNDFQKGDIAEGYSVSREKKESFPLTVTSAQKNPTAFYLCASSIVSGRMFFGPGTRLTVL.

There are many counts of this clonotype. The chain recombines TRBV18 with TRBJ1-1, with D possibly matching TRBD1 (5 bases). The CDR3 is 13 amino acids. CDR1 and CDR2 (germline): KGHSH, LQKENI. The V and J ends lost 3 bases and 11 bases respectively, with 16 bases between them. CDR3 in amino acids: CASSPREGTRAFF. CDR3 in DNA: TGTGCCAGCTCACCCCGAGAGGGGACGAGGGCTTTCTTT. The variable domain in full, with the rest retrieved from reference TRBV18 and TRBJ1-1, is NAGVMQNPRHLVRRRGQEARLRCSPMKGHSHVYWYRQLPEEGLKFMVYLQKENIIDESGMPKERFSAEFPKEGPSILRIQQVVRGDSAAYFCASSPREGTRAFFGQGTRLTVV.

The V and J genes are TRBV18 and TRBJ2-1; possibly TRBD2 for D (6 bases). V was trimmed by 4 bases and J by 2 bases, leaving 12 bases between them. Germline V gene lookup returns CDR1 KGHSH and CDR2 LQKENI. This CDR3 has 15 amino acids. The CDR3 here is CASSHGDSTYNEQFF. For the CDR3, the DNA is TGTGCCAGCTCACACGGGGACTCCACCTACAATGAGCAGTTCTTC.

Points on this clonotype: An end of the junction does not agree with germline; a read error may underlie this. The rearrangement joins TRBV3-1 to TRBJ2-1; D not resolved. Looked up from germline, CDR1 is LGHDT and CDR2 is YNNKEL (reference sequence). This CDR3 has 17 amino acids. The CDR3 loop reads CASTQEVAWAPGSEQFF. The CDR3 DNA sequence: TGTGCCAGCACCCAAGAGGTCGCTTGGGCGCCTGGTAGTGAGCAGTTCTTC.

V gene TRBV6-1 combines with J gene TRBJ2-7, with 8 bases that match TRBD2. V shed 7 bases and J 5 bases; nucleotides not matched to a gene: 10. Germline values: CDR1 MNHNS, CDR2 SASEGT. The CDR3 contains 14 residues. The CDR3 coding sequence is TGTGCCAGCAAATGGCAGCGGGAGAAAAACGAGCAGTACTTC. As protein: CASKWQREKNEQYF.